This T cell receptor (beta chain) was recovered during a study of blood T cell repertoires in COVID-19 (dated by TCRdb to 2020 to 2022). General notes on the study: Samples covering the acute and convalescent phases of COVID-19 were provided by collaborators in the United States, Italy and Spain. The prospective study material was composed of cDNA or gDNA derived from T cells, B-cell-depleted T cells, or PBMCs. The dataset comprised deeply sampled blood TCRbeta repertoires from subjects exposed to, actively infected with, or recovered from COVID-19. The repertoires were made available in a free public database intended to serve as a resource for research on the immune response to SARS-CoV-2. Samples were obtained from the ongoing ImmuneRACE study (first 160 participants) and from 1,254 subjects provided by 6 global collaborators. The sample metadata nearly always contained a de-identified subject ID, COVID-19 status, age in years and sex. Where available, HLA class I and class II types were obtained from metadata supplied by the sample provider rather than from assay-based typing. Beyond this particular receptor, the publication reports: How much clinical and demographic metadata was included differed by source and by participant, and the metadata was provided uncurated.

Collaborating institutions collected whole blood in K2EDTA tubes following their own protocols. For TCRbeta analysis, collaborator samples were shipped as frozen whole blood, as isolated PBMCs, or as DNA extracted from either sample type. As concerns this clone: Its recognized antigen is unknown. No base-level quality is on record; no much larger clone is a single base apart.

TCRbeta CDR3 regions were amplified from genomic DNA by means of the immunoSEQ Assay, a bias-controlled multiplex PCR. Regarding the original processing steps: The number of nucleated cells in each sample was estimated from the amplification of reference gene primers within the assay. To quantify the absolute abundance of each unique TCRbeta CDR3 rearrangement, sequence reads were collapsed and filtered. For each sample, productive Simpson clonality was calculated by taking the square root of Simpson's diversity index across productive rearrangements. In TCRdb, the immuneACCESS table is reduced to in-frame sequences with V and J assigned. These tables do not hold every clone; where another copy was compared, an unresolved V gene accounts for under half, and the others remain unexplained. V and J calls and clone size are given by that table; D and trimming were obtained from the DNA. The sample table lists approximately 240,000 clones, 84% of them with a count of one. 2.3% of the sample goes to the ten largest clones.

According to the germline V gene, CDR1 reads SGHRS and CDR2 reads YFSETQ. At the junction V is shortened by 4 bases and J by 2 bases; bases outside the gene matches: 10. The CDR3 runs 16 amino acids, cysteine and phenylalanine included. Of the read, only the CDR3 DNA is kept; its 48 bases are in frame from base 1. The sample consisted of peripheral blood. The receptor was isolated from a woman in her sixties or seventies with acute or convalescent COVID-19. This sequence uses TRBV5-1 and TRBJ2-5; a stretch of 8 junction bases matches TRBD2. CDR3 protein: CASSPRVAGIQETQYF. The DNA sequence is as follows: TGCGCCAGCAGCCCAAGGGTAGCGGGGATTCAAGAGACCCAGTACTTC.